This passage covers 18 T cell receptor beta chains from one sample sequenced in a study of blood T cells in healthy people across ages. A second PCR of 7 to 11 cycles used a sample-barcoded 5' primer and a J-beta primer mix. One entry per CDR3 protein, called by TCRdb with MiXCR from the 5' RACE reads. The sample lists about 320,000 distinct CDR3 sequences; less than 30% were seen once. Sequencing was carried out using blood. These receptors were taken from a woman aged 70-85 years in good health.

The gene calls are TRBV6-2 or TRBV6-3 and TRBJ2-3; 9 positions agree with TRBD2. CDR1 is MNHEY, CDR2 SVGEGT, per germline. V shed 6 bases, J shed 4 bases, and the junction held 8 bases outside the gene matches. This CDR3 has 15 amino acids. The CDR3 DNA reads as TGTGCCAGCAGGGGGGCTAGCGGGAAAGCAGATACGCAGTATTTT. Translating gives CASRGASGKADTQYF.

This clonotype was counted between two and nine times. This chain joins TRBV28 and TRBJ2-3; the D is unclear. The V end was cut by 1 base, the J end by 3 bases, with 8 bases between. Germline loops: CDR1 MDHEN, CDR2 SYDVKM. This CDR3 is built from 14 residues. The CDR3 DNA reads TGTGCCAGCAGTTTATCTCGAAGAACAGATACGCAGTATTTT. It yields the protein CASSLSRRTDTQYF.

The chain combines TRBV7-3 with TRBJ2-1, with D possibly TRBD2 on 6 matching bases. Germline V gene lookup returns CDR1 SGHTA and CDR2 FQGTGA. Deletions cut 1 base from V and 8 bases from J, with 12 bases between. This CDR3 comprises 14 residues. In DNA form, the CDR3 reads TGTGCCAGCAGCTTAATATCCGGAGGGGATGAGCAGTTCTTC. Amino acids: CASSLISGGDEQFF.

The V gene is TRBV18, the J gene TRBJ2-5, with 16 bases lining up with TRBD2. The V gene end was trimmed by 3 bases and the J gene end by 0 bases; junction bases not matched to a gene: 4. Germline V gene lookup returns CDR1 KGHSH and CDR2 LQKENI. The CDR3 covers 18 residues. The CDR3 coding sequence is TGTGCCAGCTCACCGGGACTAGCGGGAGGGCCAAACCAAGAGACCCAGTACTTC. Amino acid sequence: CASSPGLAGGPNQETQYF.

This clonotype was found a few times. The CDR3 nucleotides are TGTGCCAGCAGCATCCCGGGGTCCGAAGAGACCCAGTACTTC. Residues: CASSIPGSEETQYF. The rearrangement links TRBV2 to TRBJ2-7; perhaps TRBD2 as D (5 bases). With the DNA end fitting TRBJ2-5 better, the J assignment may be wrong. CDR1 and CDR2 from the germline V gene are SNHLY and FYNNEI. The length of the CDR3 is 14 residues.

The chain carries TRBV7-2 and TRBJ1-3; 9 positions agree with TRBD1. CDR1 and CDR2 from the germline V gene are SGHTA and FQGNSA. V was pared by 3 bases and J by 4 bases, with 10 bases of the junction left unmatched. The CDR3 has 17 residues. CDR3 amino acids: CASSLSTGGAVGNTIYF. CDR3 nucleotides: TGTGCCAGCAGCTTGAGCACAGGGGGCGCGGTAGGAAACACCATATATTTT.

There are a few counts of this clonotype. The chain has TRBV28 and TRBJ1-1; no clear D. The CDR3 extends over 15 amino acids. Germline CDR1 MDHEN, CDR2 SYDVKM. V was cut by 5 bases and J by 10 bases, with 23 bases left in between. The CDR3 bases are TGTGCCAGCAGTCTATTCAGCCCAGAGAATTTGCGAGCTTTCTTT. This translates into CASSLFSPENLRAFF.

The chain employs TRBV28 and TRBJ1-6; 8 positions match TRBD1. Germline assignment: CDR1 MDHEN and CDR2 SYDVKM. The CDR3 contains 13 residues. With V trimmed by 6 bases and J by 10 bases, 5 bases remained unmatched. CDR3 bases: TGTGCCAGCAGCCCAGGGGGCGGGTCACCCCTCCACTTT. Its protein is CASSPGGGSPLHF.

The chain recombines TRBV4-3 with TRBJ2-6; 7 positions agree with TRBD1. This CDR3 is 20 amino acids long. Germline CDR1 and CDR2: LGHNA and YSLEER. V lost 3 bases and J lost 0; bases outside the gene matches: 14. CDR3 amino acids: CASSQDSFRQGASGANVLTF. CDR3 sequence (DNA): TGCGCCAGCAGCCAGGACAGCTTTCGACAGGGCGCCTCTGGGGCCAACGTCCTGACTTTC.

This clonotype was observed a handful of times. The chain couples TRBV29-1 to TRBJ2-1, with D hard to call. The DNA end favors TRBJ2-5, so the J call may be wrong. The germline V gene encodes CDR1 SQVTM and CDR2 ANQGSEA. The CDR3 totals 10 residues. The CDR3 DNA reads TGCAGCGTACAGCTCGTGACCCAGTACTTC. This encodes CSVQLVTQYF.

This clonotype showed up many times. The chain recombines TRBV7-2 with TRBJ2-1; 12 positions agree with TRBD2. The V segment lost 3 bases and the J segment 0 bases; nucleotides outside the gene matches: 3. There are 17 residues in the CDR3. The V gene's germline CDR1 is SGHTA and CDR2 FQGNSA. The CDR3 sequence: CASSFTSGGSSYNEQFF. Here the CDR3 DNA reads TGTGCCAGCAGCTTTACTAGCGGGGGGAGCTCCTACAATGAGCAGTTCTTC. Full variable domain (rest looked up from reference TRBV7-2 and TRBJ2-1): GAGVSQSPSNKVTEKGKDVELRCDPISGHTALYWYRQSLGQGLEFLIYFQGNSAPDKSGLPSDRFSAERTGGSVSTLTIQRTQQEDSAVYLCASSFTSGGSSYNEQFFGPGTRLTVL.

This sequence joins TRBV6-1 and TRBJ2-7; no clear D gene. This CDR3 contains 11 residues. V lost 2 bases and J 11 bases, leaving 10 bases between the germline ends. Per the germline V gene, CDR1 is MNHNS and CDR2 is SASEGT. CDR3 in amino acids: CASSELAEKYF. In DNA form, the CDR3 reads TGTGCCAGCAGTGAATTAGCAGAAAAGTACTTC.

The chain carries TRBV20-1 and TRBJ1-4; TRBD1 agrees at 11 bases. Germline CDR1 is DFQATT and CDR2 is SNEGSKA (reference sequence). Germline trimming cut 0 bases from V and 4 bases from J; bases unmatched to any gene: 4. This CDR3 contains 16 residues. The CDR3 reads CSARDRGTGGNEKLFF. CDR3 DNA: TGCAGTGCTAGAGATCGAGGGACAGGGGGTAATGAAAAACTGTTTTTT.

This clonotype came up many times. The J gene is TRBJ2-1, the V gene TRBV12-3 or TRBV12-4; 14 bases match TRBD2. This CDR3 has 15 amino acids. The J segment lost 10 bases and the V segment lost 5 bases, leaving 7 bases of the junction unmatched. For the CDR3, the DNA is TGTGCCAGCAGTCCGGGACTAGCGGGAGTAGGAGAGCAGTTCTTC. It codes for CASSPGLAGVGEQFF.

The chain couples TRBV7-2 to TRBJ1-4, with TRBD1 matching 8 bases. The CDR3 spans 13 residues. The trim removed 5 bases at V and 8 bases at J, leaving 4 bases unmatched. Germline V gene lookup returns CDR1 SGHTA and CDR2 FQGNSA. CDR3 bases: TGTGCCAGCAGCCTCGCAGGGGGCGAAAAACTGTTTTTT. Encoded protein: CASSLAGGEKLFF.

In its sample, this clonotype was seen many times. The V and J genes are TRBV28 and TRBJ2-1; 7 nucleotides align to TRBD1. This CDR3 spans 13 amino acids. Germline V gives CDR1 MDHEN, CDR2 SYDVKM. V trimming: 8 bases; J trimming: 12 bases; junction bases outside the gene matches: 13. CDR3 DNA: TGTGCCAGCCGTCGGGACAGCCTTTATGGGCAGTTCTTC. Residues: CASRRDSLYGQFF.

This clonotype was observed a handful of times. The chain joins TRBV5-1 to TRBJ2-1, with TRBD1 matching over 8 bases. The junction had 6 bases not matched to a gene; V was cut back by 4 bases and J by 3 bases. Germline V gene data show CDR1 as SGHRS and CDR2 as YFSETQ. There are 15 residues in the CDR3. CDR3 residues: CASSDRGEYYNEQFF. As DNA, the CDR3 is TGCGCCAGCAGCGACAGGGGTGAATACTACAATGAGCAGTTCTTC. Full variable domain (outside the CDR3, taken from reference TRBV5-1 and TRBJ2-1): KAGVTQTPRYLIKTRGQQVTLSCSPISGHRSVSWYQQTPGQGLQFLFEYFSETQRNKGNFPGRFSGRQFSNSRSEMNVSTLELGDSALYLCASSDRGEYYNEQFFGPGTRLTVL.

About this clonotype itself: Sequence at one end of the junction differs from germline and may be a read error. The rearrangement uses TRBV7-2 and TRBJ2-2, with 7 bases that match TRBD2. There are 16 residues in the CDR3. CDR1 is SGHTA, CDR2 FQGNSA, per germline. The CDR3 DNA is TGTGCCAGCAGCTTAGATGGCGGGAGCTCCACCCGGGAGCTGTTTTTT. It translates to CASSLDGGSSTRELFF.